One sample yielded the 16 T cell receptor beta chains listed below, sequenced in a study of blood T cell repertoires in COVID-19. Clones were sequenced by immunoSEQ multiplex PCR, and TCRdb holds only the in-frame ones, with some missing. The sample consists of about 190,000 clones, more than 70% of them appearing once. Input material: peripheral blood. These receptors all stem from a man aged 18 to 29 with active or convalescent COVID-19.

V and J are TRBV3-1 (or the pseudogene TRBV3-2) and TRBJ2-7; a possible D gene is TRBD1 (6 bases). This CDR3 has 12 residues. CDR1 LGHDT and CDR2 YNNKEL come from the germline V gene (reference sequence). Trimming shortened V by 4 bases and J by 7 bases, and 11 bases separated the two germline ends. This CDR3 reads CASSLSTGEQYF. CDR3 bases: TGTGCCAGCAGCCTATCGACAGGTGAGCAGTACTTC.

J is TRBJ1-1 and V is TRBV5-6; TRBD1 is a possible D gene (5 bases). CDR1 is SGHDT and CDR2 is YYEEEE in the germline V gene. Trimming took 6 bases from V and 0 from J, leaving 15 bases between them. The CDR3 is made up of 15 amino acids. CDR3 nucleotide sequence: TGTGCCAGCAAACCGACAGAGAACATGAACACTGAAGCTTTCTTT. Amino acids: CASKPTENMNTEAFF. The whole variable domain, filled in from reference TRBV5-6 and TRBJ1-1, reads DAGVTQSPTHLIKTRGQQVTLRCSPKSGHDTVSWYQQALGQGPQFIFQYYEEEERQRGNFPDRFSGHQFPNYSSELNVNALLLGDSALYLCASKPTENMNTEAFFGQGTRLTVV.

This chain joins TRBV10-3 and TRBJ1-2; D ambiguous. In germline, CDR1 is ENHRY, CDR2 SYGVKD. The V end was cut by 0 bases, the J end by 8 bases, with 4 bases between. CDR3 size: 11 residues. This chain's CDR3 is CAISESRGYTF. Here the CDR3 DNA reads TGTGCCATCAGTGAGTCGCGGGGCTACACCTTC.

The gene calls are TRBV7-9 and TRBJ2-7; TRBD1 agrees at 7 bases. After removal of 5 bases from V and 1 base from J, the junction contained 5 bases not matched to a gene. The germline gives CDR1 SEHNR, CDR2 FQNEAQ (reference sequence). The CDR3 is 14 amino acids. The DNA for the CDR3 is TGTGCCAGCAGCCCTGGACAGGCTTCCTACGAGCAGTACTTC. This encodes CASSPGQASYEQYF.

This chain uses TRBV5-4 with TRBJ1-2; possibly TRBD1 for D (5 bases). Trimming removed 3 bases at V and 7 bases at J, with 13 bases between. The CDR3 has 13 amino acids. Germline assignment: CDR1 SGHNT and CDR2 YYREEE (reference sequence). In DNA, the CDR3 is TGTGCCAGCAGCTGGGACTCCACAGGTGGCTACACCTTC. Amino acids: CASSWDSTGGYTF.

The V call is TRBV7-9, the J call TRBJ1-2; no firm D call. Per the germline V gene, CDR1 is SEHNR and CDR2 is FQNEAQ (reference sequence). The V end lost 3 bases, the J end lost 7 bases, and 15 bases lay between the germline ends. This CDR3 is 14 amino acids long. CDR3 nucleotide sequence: TGTGCCAGCAGCTTGCCCGGGGTAGACCCTGGCTACACCTTC. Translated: CASSLPGVDPGYTF.

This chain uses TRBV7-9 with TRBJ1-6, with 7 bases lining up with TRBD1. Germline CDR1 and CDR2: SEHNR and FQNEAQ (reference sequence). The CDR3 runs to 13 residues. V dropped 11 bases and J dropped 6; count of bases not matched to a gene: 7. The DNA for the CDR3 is TGTGCCGGCGCCGGGACAGCTAATTCACCCCTCCACTTT. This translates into CAGAGTANSPLHF.

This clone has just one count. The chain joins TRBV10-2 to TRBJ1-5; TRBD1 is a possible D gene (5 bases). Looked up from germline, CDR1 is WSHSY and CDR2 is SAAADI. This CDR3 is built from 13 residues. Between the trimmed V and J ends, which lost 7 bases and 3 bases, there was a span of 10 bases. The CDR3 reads CASTQGYNQPQHF. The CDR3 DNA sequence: TGCGCCAGCACGCAGGGTTACAATCAGCCCCAGCATTTT.

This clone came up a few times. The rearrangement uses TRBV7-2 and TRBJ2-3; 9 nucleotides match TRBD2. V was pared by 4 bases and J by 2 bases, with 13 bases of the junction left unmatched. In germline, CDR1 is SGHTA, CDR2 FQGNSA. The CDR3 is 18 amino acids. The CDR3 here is CASSYEGAGGPSTDTQYF. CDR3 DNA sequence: TGTGCCAGCAGCTACGAGGGGGCGGGAGGGCCCTCCACAGATACGCAGTATTTT. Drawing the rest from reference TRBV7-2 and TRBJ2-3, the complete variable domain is GAGVSQSPSNKVTEKGKDVELRCDPISGHTALYWYRQSLGQGLEFLIYFQGNSAPDKSGLPSDRFSAERTGGSVSTLTIQRTQQEDSAVYLCASSYEGAGGPSTDTQYFGPGTRLTVL.

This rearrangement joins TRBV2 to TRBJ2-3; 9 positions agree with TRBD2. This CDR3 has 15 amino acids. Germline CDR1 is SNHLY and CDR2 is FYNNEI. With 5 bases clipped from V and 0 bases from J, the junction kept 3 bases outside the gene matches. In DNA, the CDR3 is TGTGCCAGCAGTTTTGCGGGAGGGAGCACAGATACGCAGTATTTT. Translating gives CASSFAGGSTDTQYF.

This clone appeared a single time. CDR3 region: CASSARQAYWSYTF. The CDR3 region has the DNA TGTGCCAGTAGTGCCCGACAGGCGTATTGGAGCTACACCTTC. The chain uses TRBV19 and TRBJ1-2; D perhaps matches TRBD1 (6 bases). Germline CDR1 is LNHDA and CDR2 is SQIVND (reference sequence). This CDR3 comprises 14 residues. The V and J ends lost 5 bases and 9 bases respectively, with 19 bases between them.

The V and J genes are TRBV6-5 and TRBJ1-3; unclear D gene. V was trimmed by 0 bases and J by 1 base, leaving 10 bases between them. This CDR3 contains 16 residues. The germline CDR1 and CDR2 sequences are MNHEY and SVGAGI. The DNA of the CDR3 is TGTGCCAGCAGTTACTCTGCGGCAGAATCTGGAAACACCATATATTTT. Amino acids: CASSYSAAESGNTIYF.

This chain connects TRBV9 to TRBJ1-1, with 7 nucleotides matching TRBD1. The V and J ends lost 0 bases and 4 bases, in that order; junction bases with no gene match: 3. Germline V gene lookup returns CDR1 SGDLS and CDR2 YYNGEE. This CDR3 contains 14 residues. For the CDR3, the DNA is TGTGCCAGCAGCGTAGGTTCAGGGGGCACTGAAGCTTTCTTT. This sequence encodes CASSVGSGGTEAFF.

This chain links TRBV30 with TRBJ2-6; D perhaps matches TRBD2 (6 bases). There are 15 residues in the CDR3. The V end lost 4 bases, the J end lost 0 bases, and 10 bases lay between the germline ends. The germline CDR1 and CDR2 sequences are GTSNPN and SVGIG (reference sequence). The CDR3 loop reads CAWTSEISGANVLTF. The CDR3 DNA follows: TGTGCCTGGACTAGCGAGATCTCTGGGGCCAACGTCCTGACTTTC.

CDR3 in amino acids: CASSPQGASSYNEQFF. In nucleotides, the CDR3 is TGTGCCAGCAGCCCCCAGGGGGCGAGCTCCTACAATGAGCAGTTCTTC. V usage is TRBV7-2 and J usage is TRBJ2-1; TRBD1 agrees at 8 bases. The CDR3 contains 16 residues. Looked up from germline, CDR1 is SGHTA and CDR2 is FQGNSA. Trimming removed 5 bases from V and 0 bases from J; junction bases left unmatched: 6.

CDR3 residues: CASSQDASGRAGEQFF. The CDR3 DNA is TGCGCCAGCAGCCAAGATGCTAGCGGGAGGGCCGGTGAGCAGTTCTTC. The J gene is TRBJ2-1, the V gene TRBV4-3; TRBD2 aligns across 12 bases. CDR3 length: 16 amino acids. Germline trimming cut 0 bases from V and 9 bases from J; bases unmatched to any gene: 6. Germline values: CDR1 LGHNA, CDR2 YSLEER.